This entry lists 21 T cell receptor beta chains sequenced from one sample in a study of blood T cell repertoires in COVID-19. Using immunoSEQ multiplex PCR, the repertoire was profiled, and TCRdb retains in-frame clones only, with some absent. The table includes 9,500 to 13,000 clones, 89% detected once. Sequenced input: peripheral blood. These receptors came from a human donor in a cohort sampled during active COVID-19.

The chain has TRBV3-1 (or the pseudogene TRBV3-2) and TRBJ2-3; 9 bases match TRBD1. This CDR3 spans 15 amino acids. The trim removed 3 bases at V and 5 bases at J, leaving 6 bases unmatched. Per the germline V gene, CDR1 is LGHDT and CDR2 is YNNKEL (reference sequence). The CDR3: CASSQGQGRGDTQYF. In DNA form, the CDR3 reads TGTGCCAGCAGCCAGGGACAGGGAAGAGGAGATACGCAGTATTTT.

The rearrangement links TRBV14 to TRBJ1-5, with TRBD1 as a possible D gene (6 bases). Germline assignment: CDR1 SGHDN and CDR2 FVKESK. This CDR3 has 17 amino acids. Trimming stripped 3 bases from V and 3 bases from J, with 18 bases between. The CDR3 sequence is CASSQRPETGNNQPQHF. The CDR3 region has the DNA TGTGCCAGCAGCCAGAGGCCTGAGACAGGTAACAATCAGCCCCAGCATTTT.

This sequence joins TRBV7-9 and TRBJ2-3, with 11 nucleotides matching TRBD2. Trimming cost V 1 base and J 3 bases; bases outside gene matches: 6. The CDR3 loop spans 17 amino acids. Germline lookup yields CDR1 SEHNR and CDR2 FQNEAQ (reference sequence). This chain's CDR3 is CASSLGTSGGSTDTQYF. DNA for the CDR3: TGTGCCAGCAGCTTAGGTACTAGCGGGGGAAGTACAGATACGCAGTATTTT.

This CDR3 is CASSTSSGNTIYF. The CDR3 coding sequence is TGTGCCAGCAGTACGAGCTCTGGAAACACCATATATTTT. This sequence joins TRBV25-1 and TRBJ1-3; D is ambiguous. Trimming shortened V by 5 bases and J by 0 bases, and 5 bases separated the two germline ends. This CDR3 comprises 13 residues. Germline CDR1 is MGHDK and CDR2 is SYGVNS.

This clone was seen a few times. The chain couples TRBV27 to TRBJ2-5; TRBD1 is a possible D gene (5 bases). The CDR3 covers 13 residues. In germline, CDR1 is MNHEY, CDR2 SMNVEV (reference sequence). With 4 bases removed from V and 1 base from J, the gap between germline ends came to 7 bases. The CDR3 bases are TGTGCCAGCAGTTGGCAGGGCCAAGAGACCCAGTACTTC. Protein sequence: CASSWQGQETQYF.

V gene TRBV19 combines with J gene TRBJ2-5; 7 positions agree with TRBD1. From germline, CDR1 is LNHDA and CDR2 SQIVND (reference sequence). V trimming: 4 bases; J trimming: 10 bases; junction bases outside the gene matches: 12. The CDR3 has 14 residues. The CDR3 region has the DNA TGTGCCAGTAGTACAAGGGGGCCCCGGGACATCCAGTACTTC. Encoded protein: CASSTRGPRDIQYF.

The V call is TRBV7-6, the J call TRBJ1-3; 7 nucleotides align to TRBD1. J gave up 0 bases and V 5 bases, and 7 bases lay outside the gene matches. The CDR3 is made up of 16 amino acids. The germline V gene encodes CDR1 SGHVS and CDR2 FNYEAQ. The CDR3 is CASSPGQPVSGNTIYF. CDR3 DNA sequence: TGTGCCAGCAGCCCGGGACAGCCGGTCTCTGGAAACACCATATATTTT.

J is TRBJ2-3 and V is TRBV2, with D hard to call. Trimming removed 4 bases at V and 2 bases at J, with 7 bases between. The CDR3 covers 13 residues. Germline loops: CDR1 SNHLY, CDR2 FYNNEI. The CDR3 coding sequence is TGTGCCAGCAGTGGGCCCTTCACAGATACGCAGTATTTT. Its protein product is CASSGPFTDTQYF.

The chain carries TRBV7-8 and TRBJ2-3; no clear D gene. Germline CDR1 and CDR2: SGHVS and FQNEAQ. Between the trimmed V and J ends, which lost 1 base and 2 bases, there was a span of 7 bases. This CDR3 has 14 residues. CDR3 protein: CASSLVQNTDTQYF. CDR3 in DNA: TGTGCCAGCAGCTTAGTTCAGAACACAGATACGCAGTATTTT.

The chain recombines TRBV18 with TRBJ2-5; a weak D match, TRBD1 (8 bases). The V and J ends lost 3 bases and 5 bases respectively, with 25 bases between them. This CDR3 contains 18 residues. Germline CDR1 reads KGHSH; CDR2 reads LQKENI. This CDR3 is CASSPLVGQGGSAETQYF. The CDR3 DNA reads TGTGCCAGCTCACCTCTCGTCGGACAGGGAGGGTCCGCGGAGACCCAGTACTTC.

This clone appeared a single time. This rearrangement joins TRBV9 to TRBJ2-5; D is perhaps TRBD1 (5 bases). There are 16 residues in the CDR3. CDR1 is SGDLS, CDR2 YYNGEE, per germline. Trimming pared 3 bases from V and 5 bases from J, leaving 20 bases between. The CDR3 DNA reads TGTGCCAGCAGCGAGGCGGACAATCGCATGAGGGAGACCCAGTACTTC. This encodes CASSEADNRMRETQYF.

The sample holds a few counts of this clone. The chain is built from TRBV5-1 and TRBJ2-7; TRBD1 is a possible D gene (6 bases). Per germline, CDR1 SGHRS and CDR2 YFSETQ. The V and J ends lost 2 bases and 6 bases respectively, with 12 bases between them. The length of the CDR3 is 13 residues. The CDR3 DNA is TGCGCCAGCAGCTTAAAGGACAGCATCGAGCAGTACTTC. Translation gives CASSLKDSIEQYF.

The V call is TRBV14, the J call TRBJ1-6; perhaps TRBD1 as D (5 bases). Per the germline V gene, CDR1 is SGHDN and CDR2 is FVKESK. This CDR3 has 16 amino acids. Trimming cost V 0 bases and J 7 bases, with 13 bases left between them. CDR3 region: CASSQDPDIRNSPLHF. CDR3 sequence (DNA): TGTGCCAGCAGCCAAGATCCGGACATCAGGAATTCACCCCTCCACTTT.

The chain links TRBV21-1 to TRBJ2-1; the table's TRBD1 call for D was not verified on the DNA. TRBV21-1 is a recognized pseudogene. The CDR3 is 16 residues long. CDR3 coding DNA: TGTGCCAGCAGCATTGGGACAGGGTTAATCGGCAATGAGCAGTTCTTC. Translation: CASSIGTGLIGNEQFF.

V gene TRBV19 combines with J gene TRBJ1-1, with 9 bases lining up with TRBD1. CDR1 and CDR2 (germline): LNHDA, SQIVND (reference sequence). The CDR3 loop spans 12 amino acids. V lost 1 base and J lost 11; bases outside the gene matches: 2. The CDR3 nucleotides read TGTGCCAGTAGTATAGGTGGACAGGGGGCTTTCTTT. Protein product: CASSIGGQGAFF.

CDR3 amino acids: CASSPLEWETQYF. In nucleotides, the CDR3 is TGTGCCAGCAGCCCCCTTGAGTGGGAGACCCAGTACTTC. The chain employs TRBV5-6 and TRBJ2-5; D remains ambiguous. V lost 4 bases, J lost 5 bases, and 12 bases lay in between. This CDR3 has 13 amino acids. Germline CDR1 is SGHDT and CDR2 is YYEEEE. The full variable domain, rest sourced from reference TRBV5-6 and TRBJ2-5, is DAGVTQSPTHLIKTRGQQVTLRCSPKSGHDTVSWYQQALGQGPQFIFQYYEEEERQRGNFPDRFSGHQFPNYSSELNVNALLLGDSALYLCASSPLEWETQYFGPGTRLLVL.

V and J are TRBV6-5 and TRBJ1-6; tentative D call: TRBD1 (6 bases). Per germline, CDR1 MNHEY and CDR2 SVGAGI. This CDR3 is built from 14 residues. Between the trimmed V and J ends, which lost 8 bases and 0 bases, there was a span of 8 bases. The CDR3 DNA reads TGTGCCAGCTGGGACACCTCCTATAATTCACCCCTCCACTTT. Translating it yields CASWDTSYNSPLHF.

In this sample, this clone turned up a few times. V is TRBV10-1 and J is TRBJ2-3, with D unresolved. This CDR3 has 11 residues. V lost 2 bases, J lost 8 bases, and 5 bases lay in between. Germline CDR1 and CDR2: WNHNN and SYGVQD (reference sequence). The CDR3 DNA is TGCGCCAGCAGTGAGGGGCGTACGCAGTATTTT. Translating it yields CASSEGRTQYF.

This chain joins TRBV18 and TRBJ2-1; 13 bases agree with TRBD2. Trimming at V came to 4 bases and at J to 9 bases, leaving 6 bases not matched to a gene. CDR1 KGHSH and CDR2 LQKENI come from the germline V gene. The CDR3 runs to 15 residues. CDR3 amino acids: CASSLTSGGASEQFF. CDR3 coding DNA: TGTGCCAGCTCACTCACTAGCGGGGGGGCAAGTGAGCAGTTCTTC.

The chain joins TRBV5-1 to TRBJ2-1; tentatively, D is TRBD1 (5 bases). Looked up from germline, CDR1 is SGHRS and CDR2 is YFSETQ. This CDR3 has 15 amino acids. The germline V and J ends were trimmed by 2 bases and 6 bases, with 15 bases remaining between them. CDR3 region: CASSLEGFRGNEQFF. DNA for the CDR3: TGCGCCAGCAGCTTAGAAGGGTTTAGGGGCAATGAGCAGTTCTTC.

The CDR3, as DNA: TGTGCCTGGAGCAGACAGTTTGAAGCTTTCTTT. This gives the protein CAWSRQFEAFF. V usage is TRBV30 and J usage is TRBJ1-1; a weak D match, TRBD1 (5 bases). The CDR3 is made up of 11 amino acids. The ends were cut back, 3 bases at V and 7 bases at J, with 9 bases in the middle. Germline V gene sequence: CDR1 GTSNPN, CDR2 SVGIG (reference sequence).